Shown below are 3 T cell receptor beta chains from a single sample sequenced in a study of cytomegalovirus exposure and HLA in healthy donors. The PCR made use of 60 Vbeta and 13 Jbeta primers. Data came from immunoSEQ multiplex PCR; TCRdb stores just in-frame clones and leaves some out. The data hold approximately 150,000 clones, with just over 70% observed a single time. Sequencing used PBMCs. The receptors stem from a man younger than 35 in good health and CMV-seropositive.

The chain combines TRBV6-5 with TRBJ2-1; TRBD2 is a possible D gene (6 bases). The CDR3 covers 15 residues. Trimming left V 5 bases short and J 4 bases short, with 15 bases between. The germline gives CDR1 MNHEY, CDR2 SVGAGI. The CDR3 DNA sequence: TGTGCCAGCAGTCCCGACCGGGACTCATACAATGAGCAGTTCTTC. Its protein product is CASSPDRDSYNEQFF.

The CDR3 DNA is TGTGCCACCAGCAGGGTTAGGGACAGCGCTAATGAAAAACTGTTTTTT. Translation: CATSRVRDSANEKLFF. This rearrangement joins TRBV15 to TRBJ1-4; TRBD1 agrees at 7 bases. This CDR3 has 16 residues. The V gene end was trimmed by 3 bases and the J gene end by 3 bases; junction bases not matched to a gene: 7. In germline, CDR1 is LNHNV, CDR2 YYDKDF (reference sequence).

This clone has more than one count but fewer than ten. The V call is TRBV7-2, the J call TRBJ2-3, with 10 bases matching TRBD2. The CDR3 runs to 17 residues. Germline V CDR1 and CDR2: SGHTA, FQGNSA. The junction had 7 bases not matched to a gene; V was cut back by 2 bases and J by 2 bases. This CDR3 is CASSLNSGRLLTDTQYF. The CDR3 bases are TGTGCCAGCAGCTTAAATAGCGGGAGGCTTCTCACAGATACGCAGTATTTT.